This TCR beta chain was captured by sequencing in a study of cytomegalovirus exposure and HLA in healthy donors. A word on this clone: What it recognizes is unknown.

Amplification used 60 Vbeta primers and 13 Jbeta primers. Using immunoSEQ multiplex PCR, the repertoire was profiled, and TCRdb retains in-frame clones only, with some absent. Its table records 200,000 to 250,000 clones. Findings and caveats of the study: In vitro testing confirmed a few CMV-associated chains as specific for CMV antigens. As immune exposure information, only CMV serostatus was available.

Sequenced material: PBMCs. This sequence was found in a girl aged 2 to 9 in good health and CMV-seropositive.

CDR3 residues: CASSLEVVDTQYF. In nucleotides, the CDR3 is TGTGCCAGCAGCTTAGAGGTAGTGGATACGCAGTATTTT. The chain couples TRBV7-3 to TRBJ2-3; D gene ambiguous. Trimming left V 2 bases short and J 6 bases short, with 9 bases between. The germline V gene has CDR1 SGHTA and CDR2 FQGTGA. The CDR3 consists of 13 residues. The full variable domain, its missing parts supplied by reference TRBV7-3 and TRBJ2-3, is GAGVSQTPSNKVTEKGKYVELRCDPISGHTALYWYRQSLGQGPEFLIYFQGTGAADDSGLPNDRFFAVRPEGSVSTLKIQRTERGDSAVYLCASSLEVVDTQYFGPGTRLTVL.